Following are 25 T cell receptor beta chains from one sample sequenced in a study of Graves' ophthalmopathy and Graves' hyperthyroidism. Amplified TCR beta CDR3 regions were obtained using RNA transcripts as template. The workflow started with a first-round RT-PCR run with HTBI primers and then moved on to a second-round multiplex PCR. From the multiplex PCR reads, TCRdb called clonotypes with MiXCR, one entry per CDR3 protein. The table shows over a million distinct CDR3 sequences, with about two fifths occurring only once. The sample consisted of peripheral blood or thyroid tissue (not recorded which). These receptor sequences come from an adult man with Graves' hyperthyroidism.

This clonotype has a handful of counts. The chain employs TRBV20-1 and TRBJ2-7; D is undetermined. Per the germline V gene, CDR1 is DFQATT and CDR2 is SNEGSKA (reference sequence). V was clipped by 0 bases and J by 0 bases, with 12 bases between them. The CDR3 consists of 15 residues. The CDR3 DNA is TGCAGTGCTAGAGATATGAAGGGCCTCTCCTACGAGCAGTACTTC. Residues: CSARDMKGLSYEQYF.

This rearrangement joins TRBV20-1 to TRBJ1-6; the D gene is possibly TRBD1 (6 bases). The CDR3 spans 14 residues. Germline V gene data show CDR1 as DFQATT and CDR2 as SNEGSKA (reference sequence). The CDR3 DNA is TGCAGAGATGAGGCAGGGGAGTATAATTCACCCCTCCACTTT. This encodes CRDEAGEYNSPLHF.

As for this clonotype: This may be a read error, as it is one base from a much larger clone. The genes are TRBV5-1 and TRBJ1-2, with D possibly matching TRBD1 (6 bases). The CDR3 spans 15 residues. Germline lookup yields CDR1 SGHRS and CDR2 YFSETQ. The CDR3 DNA sequence: TGCGCCAGCAGCTCCCTAGGCGGACAGTCCTTGGGCTACGCCTTC. This sequence encodes CASSSLGGQSLGYAF. Based on the CDR3 plus reference TRBV5-1 and TRBJ1-2, the full variable domain is KAGVTQTPRYLIKTRGQQVTLSCSPISGHRSVSWYQQTPGQGLQFLFEYFSETQRNKGNFPGRFSGRQFSNSRSEMNVSTLELGDSALYLCASSSLGGQSLGYAFGSGTRLTVV.

This clonotype was seen at least ten times. The chain couples TRBV5-1 to TRBJ2-7; D might be TRBD2 (6 bases). Germline CDR1 is SGHRS and CDR2 is YFSETQ. Between the trimmed V and J ends, which lost 2 bases and 3 bases, there was a span of 12 bases. The CDR3 extends over 14 amino acids. CDR3 coding DNA: TGCGCCAGCAGCTTCATCTCGGAGGGCTACGAGCAGTACTTC. Residues: CASSFISEGYEQYF.

The J gene is TRBJ1-5, the V gene TRBV7-9; 7 nucleotides match TRBD1. The CDR3 is 17 residues long. Germline trimming cut 6 bases from V and 2 bases from J; bases unmatched to any gene: 13. Germline assignment: CDR1 SEHNR and CDR2 FQNEAQ (reference sequence). This CDR3 is CASRSSGGGDGNQPQHF. Written as DNA, the CDR3 is TGTGCCAGCAGGTCATCAGGGGGTGGGGATGGCAATCAGCCCCAGCATTTT. The full variable domain, in which reference TRBV7-9 and TRBJ1-5 provide the parts outside the CDR3, is DTGVSQNPRHKITKRGQNVTFRCDPISEHNRLYWYRQTLGQGPEFLTYFQNEAQLEKSRLLSDRFSAERPKGSFSTLEIQRTEQGDSAMYLCASRSSGGGDGNQPQHFGDGTRLSIL.

V is TRBV7-2 and J is TRBJ1-5, with D maybe TRBD1 (5 bases). The V end lost 5 bases, the J end lost 7 bases, and 18 bases lay between the germline ends. Germline lookup yields CDR1 SGHTA and CDR2 FQGNSA. This CDR3 has 15 amino acids. CDR3 loop: CASSPDIGVGQPQHF. DNA of the CDR3: TGTGCCAGCAGCCCAGATATAGGGGTGGGACAGCCCCAGCATTTT.

This clonotype came up a few times. The chain recombines TRBV4-3 with TRBJ2-6; 10 nucleotides line up with TRBD1. This CDR3 is built from 20 residues. Germline CDR1 is LGHNA and CDR2 is YSLEER. V lost 0 bases to trimming and J lost 4 bases; unmatched junction nucleotides: 12. The CDR3: CASSQDPLTGGDTGANVLTF. Written as DNA, the CDR3 is TGCGCCAGCAGCCAAGATCCCTTGACAGGGGGCGATACGGGGGCCAACGTCCTGACTTTC.

This clonotype has ten or more counts. The V gene is TRBV7-9, the J gene TRBJ1-4; D perhaps matches TRBD1 (5 bases). The CDR3 length is 15 residues. V lost 1 base and J 6 bases, leaving 12 bases between the germline ends. CDR1 SEHNR and CDR2 FQNEAQ come from the germline V gene (reference sequence). The CDR3 DNA reads TGTGCCAGCAGCTTAGTTGGCAGGGCGGATGAAAAACTGTTTTTT. It is translated as CASSLVGRADEKLFF. Full variable domain (outside the CDR3, taken from reference TRBV7-9 and TRBJ1-4): DTGVSQNPRHKITKRGQNVTFRCDPISEHNRLYWYRQTLGQGPEFLTYFQNEAQLEKSRLLSDRFSAERPKGSFSTLEIQRTEQGDSAMYLCASSLVGRADEKLFFGSGTQLSVL.

There are a few counts of this clonotype. V and J are TRBV7-9 and TRBJ1-4; 7 bases map to TRBD1. The CDR3 consists of 17 residues. Germline CDR1 is SEHNR and CDR2 is FQNEAQ (reference sequence). With V trimmed by 8 bases and J by 8 bases, 20 bases remained unmatched. The CDR3 is CASLQPGQGVGGEKLFF. CDR3 bases: TGTGCCAGCCTACAACCGGGCCAGGGGGTCGGTGGGGAAAAACTGTTTTTT. Looking up the rest from reference TRBV7-9 and TRBJ1-4 gives the full variable domain: DTGVSQNPRHKITKRGQNVTFRCDPISEHNRLYWYRQTLGQGPEFLTYFQNEAQLEKSRLLSDRFSAERPKGSFSTLEIQRTEQGDSAMYLCASLQPGQGVGGEKLFFGSGTQLSVL.

The chain combines TRBV29-1 with TRBJ1-1; tentatively, D is TRBD1 (6 bases). Trimming stripped 7 bases from V and 0 bases from J, with 12 bases between. Looked up from germline, CDR1 is SQVTM and CDR2 is ANQGSEA. This CDR3 is built from 13 residues. CDR3 DNA sequence: TGCAGCGCAGGACAGAGGATGAACACTGAAGCTTTCTTT. Protein: CSAGQRMNTEAFF.

The chain joins TRBV5-1 to TRBJ2-5; unclear D gene. Germline lookup yields CDR1 SGHRS and CDR2 YFSETQ. CDR3 length: 15 residues. V was pared by 0 bases and J by 4 bases, with 13 bases between. CDR3 region: CASSLVPLSGETQYF. The CDR3 DNA follows: TGCGCCAGCAGCTTGGTTCCGCTCTCCGGAGAGACCCAGTACTTC.

J is TRBJ1-6 and V is TRBV7-3; a weak D match, TRBD1 (6 bases). Trimming took 6 bases from V and 0 from J, leaving 21 bases between them. Germline CDR1 reads SGHTA; CDR2 reads FQGTGA. The length of the CDR3 is 19 residues. The CDR3 loop reads CASSVGQMETSSYNSPLHF. The CDR3 coding sequence is TGTGCCAGCAGTGTGGGACAAATGGAGACCAGCTCCTATAATTCACCCCTCCACTTT.

Turning to this clonotype: Germline and junction disagree at one end, which may indicate a read error. V is TRBV4-1 and J is TRBJ1-4; D unresolved. Germline V gives CDR1 MGHRA, CDR2 YSYEKL. This CDR3 is built from 14 residues. The CDR3 bases are TGCGTCAGCAGCCAAGTCTTGGTCGGTGAAAAACTGTTTTTT. Its translation: CVSSQVLVGEKLFF.

Note on this clonotype: A much larger clone lies a single base off, so this may be a read error. The chain recombines TRBV7-9 with TRBJ1-2; tentatively, D is TRBD1 (6 bases). The CDR3 is 14 amino acids. From germline, CDR1 is SEHNR and CDR2 FQNEAQ (reference sequence). The CDR3 region has the DNA TGTGCCAGCAGCTTAGGGCAGGGGCCCTATGGCCACACCTTC. As protein: CASSLGQGPYGHTF.

On this clonotype: Being one base from a much bigger clone, this may be a read error. CDR3 nucleotides: TGTGCCAGCACCGCGACCGCCCGGGGCAGGACAATACGACAGACCCAGTACTTC. It is translated as CASTATARGRTIRQTQYF. The V and J genes are TRBV5-6 and TRBJ2-5; perhaps D is TRBD1 or TRBD2 (5 bases each). V lost 6 bases to trimming and J lost 6 bases, with 30 bases between them. The CDR3 extends over 18 amino acids. Germline V gives CDR1 SGHDT, CDR2 YYEEEE.

This clonotype was recorded at least ten times. V and J are TRBV2 and TRBJ1-5; D possibly corresponds to TRBD1 (6 bases). This CDR3 is 14 amino acids long. The germline V and J ends were trimmed by 7 bases and 2 bases, with 12 bases remaining between them. The germline V gene has CDR1 SNHLY and CDR2 FYNNEI. CDR3 nucleotides: TGTGCCAGCATGACAGGACAACGCAATCAGCCCCAGCATTTT. This translates into CASMTGQRNQPQHF.

This clonotype was found a few times. The chain couples TRBV20-1 to TRBJ2-7; 7 nucleotides match TRBD1. This CDR3 comprises 14 residues. Trimming took 2 bases from V and 0 from J; bases not matched to a gene: 4. CDR1 and CDR2 (germline): DFQATT, SNEGSKA (reference sequence). CDR3 bases: TGCAGTGCTAGATGGGACAGAAGCTCCTACGAGCAGTACTTC. Translation gives CSARWDRSSYEQYF.

This sequence joins TRBV7-2 and TRBJ1-1; D might be TRBD1 (6 bases). The CDR3 is 14 amino acids. Germline V gene sequence: CDR1 SGHTA, CDR2 FQGNSA. V lost 5 bases and J lost 3, with 13 bases in between. CDR3 nucleotides: TGTGCCAGCAGCATCACAGGGAAGGACACTGAAGCTTTCTTT. This encodes CASSITGKDTEAFF. The variable domain in full, completed from reference TRBV7-2 and TRBJ1-1, reads GAGVSQSPSNKVTEKGKDVELRCDPISGHTALYWYRQSLGQGLEFLIYFQGNSAPDKSGLPSDRFSAERTGGSVSTLTIQRTQQEDSAVYLCASSITGKDTEAFFGQGTRLTVV.

Ten or more counts support this clonotype. The chain is built from TRBV10-3 and TRBJ2-5, with D hard to call. The V gene's germline CDR1 is ENHRY and CDR2 SYGVKD. The CDR3 has 12 amino acids. Trimming took off 8 bases at V and 0 bases at J, with 7 bases between the two ends. This CDR3 reads CAIGTNQETQYF. CDR3 DNA: TGTGCCATCGGCACTAACCAAGAGACCCAGTACTTC.

In its sample, this clonotype was seen a few times. This CDR3 is CASSLTASGASEQYF. In nucleotides, the CDR3 is TGTGCCAGCAGCTTAACTGCTAGCGGAGCATCAGAGCAGTACTTC. The rearrangement links TRBV7-3 to TRBJ2-7; the match to TRBD2 covers 7 bases. The CDR3 loop spans 15 amino acids. Germline loops: CDR1 SGHTA, CDR2 FQGTGA. The J segment lost 7 bases and the V segment lost 0 bases, leaving 9 bases of the junction unmatched.

This clonotype occurred many times. V gene TRBV10-3 combines with J gene TRBJ2-7; 10 positions agree with TRBD2. This CDR3 has 15 amino acids. The J segment lost 5 bases and the V segment lost 7 bases, leaving 11 bases of the junction unmatched. Germline loops: CDR1 ENHRY, CDR2 SYGVKD. Here the CDR3 reads CAITSGSSLLNEQYF. CDR3 nucleotides: TGTGCCATCACTAGCGGGAGCTCCCTTCTTAACGAGCAGTACTTC.

About this clonotype itself: Sequence at one end of the junction differs from germline and may be a read error. This chain connects TRBV15 to TRBJ2-7, with no clear D. The CDR3 contains 17 residues. Germline loops: CDR1 LNHNV, CDR2 YYDKDF (reference sequence). Here the CDR3 DNA reads TGTGCCGCCAGCAGTTTTGTTGTTGCGAGGACCGTATACGAGCAGTACTTC. It is translated as CAASSFVVARTVYEQYF.

This rearrangement joins TRBV10-3 to TRBJ2-2; D possibly corresponds to TRBD1 (6 bases). The CDR3 runs 15 residues. Germline loops: CDR1 ENHRY, CDR2 SYGVKD. Between the trimmed V and J ends, which lost 6 bases and 1 base, there was a span of 12 bases. The CDR3 spells CAISPTGLNTGELFF. Written as DNA, the CDR3 is TGTGCCATCAGCCCGACAGGACTGAACACCGGGGAGCTGTTTTTT.

The chain combines TRBV28 with TRBJ2-7, with 7 bases lining up with TRBD2. Germline V gene data show CDR1 as MDHEN and CDR2 as SYDVKM. The CDR3 runs 14 residues. Trimming removed 4 bases from V and 6 bases from J; junction bases left unmatched: 9. This CDR3 reads CASSSVAGASEQYF. CDR3 coding DNA: TGTGCCAGCAGTTCTGTTGCGGGAGCCTCCGAGCAGTACTTC.

In this sample, this clonotype turned up many times. The J gene is TRBJ2-7, the V gene TRBV29-1; TRBD1 aligns across 9 bases. J lost 5 bases, V lost 6 bases, and 11 bases had no gene match. CDR3 length: 14 residues. Germline V gene data show CDR1 as SQVTM and CDR2 as ANQGSEA. In nucleotides, the CDR3 is TGCAGCGTGGGGAAAACAGGGGGCCGAAACGAGCAGTACTTC. This encodes CSVGKTGGRNEQYF.